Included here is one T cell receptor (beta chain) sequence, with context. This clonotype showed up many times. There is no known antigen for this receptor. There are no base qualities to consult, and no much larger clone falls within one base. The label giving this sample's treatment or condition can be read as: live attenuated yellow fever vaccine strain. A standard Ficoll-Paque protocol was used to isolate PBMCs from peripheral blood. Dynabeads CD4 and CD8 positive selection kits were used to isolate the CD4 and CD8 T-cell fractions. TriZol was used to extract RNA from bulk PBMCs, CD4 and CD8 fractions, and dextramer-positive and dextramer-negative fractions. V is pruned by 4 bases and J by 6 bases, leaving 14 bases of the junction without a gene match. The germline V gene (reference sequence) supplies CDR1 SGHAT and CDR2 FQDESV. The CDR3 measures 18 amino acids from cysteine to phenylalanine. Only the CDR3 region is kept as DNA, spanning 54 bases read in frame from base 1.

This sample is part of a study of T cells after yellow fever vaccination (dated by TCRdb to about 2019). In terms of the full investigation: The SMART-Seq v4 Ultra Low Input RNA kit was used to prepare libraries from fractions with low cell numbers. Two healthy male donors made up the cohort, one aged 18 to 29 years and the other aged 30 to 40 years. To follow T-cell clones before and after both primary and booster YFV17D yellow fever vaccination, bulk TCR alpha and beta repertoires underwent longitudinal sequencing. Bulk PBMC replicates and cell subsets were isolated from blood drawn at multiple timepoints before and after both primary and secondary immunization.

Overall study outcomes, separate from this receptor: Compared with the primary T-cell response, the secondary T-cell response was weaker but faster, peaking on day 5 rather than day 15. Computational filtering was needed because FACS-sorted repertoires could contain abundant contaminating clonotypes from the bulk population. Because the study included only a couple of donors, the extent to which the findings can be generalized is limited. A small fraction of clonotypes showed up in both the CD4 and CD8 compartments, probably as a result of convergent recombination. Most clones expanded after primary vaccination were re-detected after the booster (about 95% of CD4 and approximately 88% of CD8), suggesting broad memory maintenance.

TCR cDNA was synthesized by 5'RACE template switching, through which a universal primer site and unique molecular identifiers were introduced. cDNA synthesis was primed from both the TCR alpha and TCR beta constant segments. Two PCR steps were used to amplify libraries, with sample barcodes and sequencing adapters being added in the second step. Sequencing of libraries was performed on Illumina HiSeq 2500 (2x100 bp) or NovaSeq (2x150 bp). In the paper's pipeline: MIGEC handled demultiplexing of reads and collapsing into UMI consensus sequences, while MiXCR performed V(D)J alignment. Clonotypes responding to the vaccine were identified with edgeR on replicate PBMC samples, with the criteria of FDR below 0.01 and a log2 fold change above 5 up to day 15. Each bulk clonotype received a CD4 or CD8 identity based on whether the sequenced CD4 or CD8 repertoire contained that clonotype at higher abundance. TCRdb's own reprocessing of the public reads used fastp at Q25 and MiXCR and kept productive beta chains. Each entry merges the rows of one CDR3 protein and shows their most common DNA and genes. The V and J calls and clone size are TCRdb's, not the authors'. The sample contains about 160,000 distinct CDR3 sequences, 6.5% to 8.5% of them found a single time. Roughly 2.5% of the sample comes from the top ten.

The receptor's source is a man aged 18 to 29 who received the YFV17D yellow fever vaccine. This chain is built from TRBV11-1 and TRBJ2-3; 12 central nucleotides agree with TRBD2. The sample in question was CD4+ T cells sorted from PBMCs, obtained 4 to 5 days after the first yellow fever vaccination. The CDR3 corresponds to CASSSHGLAGTPRDTQYF. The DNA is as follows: TGTGCCAGCAGCTCCCATGGACTAGCGGGAACCCCCAGGGATACGCAGTATTTT.